Listed below are T cell receptor beta chains from one sample, sequenced in a study of cytomegalovirus exposure and HLA in healthy donors. Assay: immunoSEQ multiplex PCR; the TCRdb copy retains only in-frame clones and omits some. The sample yields roughly 140,000 clones, 88% seen once. Sequencing was done on a sample of PBMCs. Source of these receptors: a woman aged 18-29 years in good health and CMV-seropositive. Both conserved end residues are part of each CDR3. The D gene is left open where the match is weak. Clone size, where shown, is once, few, many, or a class for clones that have expanded.

J	V	D	size	DNA	CDR3
TRBJ2-5	TRBV18	.	.	TGTGCCAGCTCACGTATCCGAGAGGAGACCCAGTACTTC	CASSRIREETQYF
TRBJ2-3	TRBV9	.	.	TGTGCCAGCAGCGTAGCAGGATCTACAGATACGCAGTATTTT	CASSVAGSTDTQYF
TRBJ1-4	TRBV5-1	.	once	TGCGCCAGCAGCTTAGGGAGCGATGAAAAACTGTTTTTT	CASSLGSDEKLFF
TRBJ1-2	TRBV19	TRBD1	.	TGTGCCAGTAGTAAAATCTGGACAGGGGAGTCTGGCTACACCTTC	CASSKIWTGESGYTF
TRBJ1-5	TRBV5-6	.	.	TGTGCCAGCAGCACACAGAGCTATAGCAATCAGCCCCAGCATTTT	CASSTQSYSNQPQHF
TRBJ2-5	TRBV23-1	TRBD1	.	TGCGCCAGCAGTCAGGCAACTACCCGAAAGAGGGACAGCCAAGAGACCCAGTACTTC	CASSQATTRKRDSQETQYF
TRBJ1-1	TRBV27	TRBD1	.	TGTGCCACCAGAAATGGACAGGGGATGGCGAACACTGAAGCTTTCTTT	CATRNGQGMANTEAFF
TRBJ1-2	TRBV28	.	.	TGTGCCAGCAGTTTACAGACATCCCTCTATGGCTACACCTTC	CASSLQTSLYGYTF
TRBJ2-1	TRBV28	TRBD2	.	TGTGCCAGCAGCCCGAGCGGGAGGACCTATGAGCAGTTCTTC	CASSPSGRTYEQFF
TRBJ2-1	TRBV7-3	TRBD2	.	TGTGCCAGCAGCTTAGAGCGGGGGGCCTACAATGAGCAGTTCTTC	CASSLERGAYNEQFF
TRBJ1-2	TRBV4-3	.	.	TGCGCCAGCAGCCGAGGGGAACTACAGGGTGGTGGCTACACCTTC	CASSRGELQGGGYTF
TRBJ2-5	TRBV9	.	few	TGTGCCAGCAGCGTAGAGGGGATTGAGACCCAGTACTTC	CASSVEGIETQYF
TRBJ1-1	TRBV28	.	.	TGTGCCAGCAGTCGGGGGGGGTCCGCTTTCTTT	CASSRGGSAFF
TRBJ1-3	TRBV11-2	TRBD1	.	TGTGCCAGCAGCTTAGGCCCTATGACAGGGTATGGAAACACCATATATTTT	CASSLGPMTGYGNTIYF
TRBJ2-7	TRBV4-1	.	.	TGCGCCAGCAGCCGCCGAGGAGGGGCGTACGAGCAGTACTTC	CASSRRGGAYEQYF
TRBJ2-5	TRBV4-2	.	.	TGTGCCAGCAGCCCTACGCTCTTAGAGACCCAGTACTTC	CASSPTLLETQYF
TRBJ1-3	TRBV7-9	.	.	TGTGCCAGCAGCTTATTCAGGGGCTCTGGAAACACCATATATTTT	CASSLFRGSGNTIYF
TRBJ2-3	TRBV2	TRBD2	.	TGTGCCAGCAGCCGACTAGCGGATACGCAGTATTTT	CASSRLADTQYF
TRBJ1-1	TRBV28	TRBD1	.	TGTGCCAGCAGTTCCCGACAGGGCTTGAACACTGAAGCTTTCTTT	CASSSRQGLNTEAFF
TRBJ1-4	TRBV5-4	TRBD1	.	TGTGCCAGCAGCTGGGACAGCTCAACTAATGAAAAACTGTTTTTT	CASSWDSSTNEKLFF
TRBJ2-5	TRBV23-1	TRBD1	.	TGCGCCAGCAGTCAATCGAGGAAGAGGACAGGGCAAGAGACCCAGTACTTC	CASSQSRKRTGQETQYF
TRBJ2-7	TRBV7-2	TRBD2	once	TGTGCCAGCAGCTTAGGCGGGGGCTCCTACGAGCAGTACTTC	CASSLGGGSYEQYF
TRBJ1-1	TRBV11-3	TRBD1	.	TGTGCCAGCAGCCCCCGCCAGGGGGGCACTGAAGCTTTCTTT	CASSPRQGGTEAFF
TRBJ2-1	TRBV7-3	.	.	TGTGCCAGCAGCCAGACTTTAGCGCGGGGTCATGAGCAGTTCTTC	CASSQTLARGHEQFF
TRBJ1-2	TRBV5-6	TRBD1	.	TGTGCCAGCAGGTTATCCCGGGACAGACTAATCTATGGCTACACCTTC	CASRLSRDRLIYGYTF
TRBJ2-2	TRBV27	TRBD1	.	TGTGCCAGCAGAGAGGACAGGTGGGACACCGGGGAGCTGTTTTTT	CASREDRWDTGELFF
TRBJ2-1	TRBV5-4	TRBD2	once	TGTGCCAGCAGCCTCGGACTAGCGGGGGGGCATGAGCAGTTCTTC	CASSLGLAGGHEQFF
TRBJ2-6	TRBV2	.	.	TGTGCCAGCAGACTACAGGATTCTGGGGCCAACGTCCTGACTTTC	CASRLQDSGANVLTF
TRBJ2-5	TRBV6-1	.	.	TGTGCCAGCAGTGACCGACAGTCCGCCCCAGAGACCCAGTACTTC	CASSDRQSAPETQYF
TRBJ1-2	TRBV28	.	.	TGTGCCAGCAGCGCACAGGGATATGGCTACACCTTC	CASSAQGYGYTF
TRBJ1-5	TRBV29-1	.	.	TGCAGCGCCGAACAGGCAAATCAGCCCCAGCATTTT	CSAEQANQPQHF
TRBJ2-1	TRBV13	.	once	TGTGCCAGCAGCCCCCCTTACAATGAGCAGTTCTTC	CASSPPYNEQFF
TRBJ1-2	TRBV18	TRBD1	.	TGTGCCAGCTCACCGGACAGGACTAACTATGGCTACACCTTC	CASSPDRTNYGYTF
TRBJ2-7	TRBV5-5	TRBD2	.	TGTGCCAGCAGCTTGGGACTAGCGGGCTCCTACGAGCAGTACTTC	CASSLGLAGSYEQYF
TRBJ2-2	TRBV5-1	.	.	TGCGCCAGCAGCTTGGCCGGGGGGAACACCGGGGAGCTGTTTTTT	CASSLAGGNTGELFF
TRBJ2-3	TRBV29-1	TRBD1	.	TGCAGCATAGACAGGGGGGGGACGCAGTATTTT	CSIDRGGTQYF
TRBJ2-6	TRBV29-1	.	few	TGCAGCGTTGCGAGGTCAGCCTCTGGGGCCAACGTCCTGACTTTC	CSVARSASGANVLTF
TRBJ2-7	TRBV5-4	TRBD2	.	TGTGCCAGCAGCTTGGCCGGGCGGGAGGCCGCCTACGAGCAGTACTTC	CASSLAGREAAYEQYF
TRBJ2-7	TRBV28	TRBD2	.	TGTGCCAGCAGTTTGGCCGGGACTAGCAGTGCGCAGTACTTC	CASSLAGTSSAQYF
TRBJ1-1	TRBV11-2	.	.	TGTGCCAGCAGCTTTGGGGGGGAGAACACTGAAGCTTTCTTT	CASSFGGENTEAFF
TRBJ2-7	TRBV20-1	.	.	TGCAGTGCCCAGGGGAAGGAGGCGCAGTACTTC	CSAQGKEAQYF
TRBJ2-3	TRBV4-3	.	.	TGCGCCAGCAGCCAGCGACTAACAGATACGCAGTATTTT	CASSQRLTDTQYF
TRBJ2-7	TRBV21-1	.	.	TGTGCCAGCGCTGACAGGGGGTTGAACTACGAGCAGTACTTC	CASADRGLNYEQYF
TRBJ2-3	TRBV13	.	few	TGTGCCAGCAGCCCGGGACTTAGTACGCAGTATTTT	CASSPGLSTQYF
TRBJ2-3	TRBV5-1	TRBD1	.	TGCGCCAGCAGCTTGATCCGGGACAGGGCTAGGAATACGCAGTATTTT	CASSLIRDRARNTQYF
TRBJ1-2	TRBV5-5	TRBD1	.	TGTGCCAGCAACCGACAGGGAAACTATGGCTACACCTTC	CASNRQGNYGYTF
TRBJ2-1	TRBV11-2	.	.	TGTGCCAGCAGCTTATCCCTCTACAATGAGCAGTTCTTC	CASSLSLYNEQFF
TRBJ2-2	TRBV29-1	.	.	TGCAGCGTTGGGCACACCGGGGAGCTGTTTTTT	CSVGHTGELFF
TRBJ1-1	TRBV4-1	.	.	TGCGCCAGCAGCCAACAAGACAGGCTGAACACTGAAGCTTTCTTT	CASSQQDRLNTEAFF
TRBJ2-7	TRBV28	.	once	TGTGCCAGCGGAAGGGGCGGGATCTACGAGCAGTACTTC	CASGRGGIYEQYF
TRBJ2-7	TRBV18	.	once	TGTGCCAGCTCACCACTGACTAACCACGAGCAGTACTTC	CASSPLTNHEQYF
TRBJ1-1	TRBV10-2	.	.	TGCGCCAGCAGTGAGTTAGACAGAAAAGCTTTCTTT	CASSELDRKAFF
TRBJ1-5	TRBV30	.	.	TGTGCCTGGAGTGTACGTCGGGATCAGCCCCAGCATTTT	CAWSVRRDQPQHF
TRBJ1-1	TRBV19	.	.	TGTGCCAGTAGTATAGAGGCAGGGGACACTGAAGCTTTCTTT	CASSIEAGDTEAFF
TRBJ2-5	TRBV6-5	.	.	TGTGCCAGCAGCCCAAGCTGGGCGGAGACCCAGTACTTC	CASSPSWAETQYF